These 5 T cell receptor beta chains came from one sample sequenced in a study of coeliac disease. TCRdb keeps only in-frame clones here, not all; method: immunoSEQ multiplex PCR. The repertoire holds 4,000 to 6,000 clones, with roughly two thirds as singletons. The sequenced sample consisted of lamina propria lymphocytes from the gut. The receptors shown here come from a woman in her 70s with celiac disease.

The chain recombines TRBV10-1 with TRBJ2-2; 10 positions match TRBD1. The V segment lost 3 bases and the J segment 3 bases; nucleotides outside the gene matches: 1. CDR3 length: 15 residues. Germline lookup yields CDR1 WNHNN and CDR2 SYGVQD (reference sequence). The CDR3 loop reads CASSDGTGDTGELFF. In DNA form, the CDR3 reads TGCGCCAGCAGTGACGGGACAGGGGACACCGGGGAGCTGTTTTTT.

This clone was observed a few times. The V and J genes are TRBV4-2 and TRBJ1-2; D perhaps matches TRBD1 (6 bases). Trimming took 3 bases from V and 4 from J, leaving 18 bases between them. The CDR3 is 16 amino acids. Germline CDR1 reads LGHNA; CDR2 reads YNFKEQ. CDR3 nucleotides: TGTGCCAGCAGCCAGGTGGGGCAGGGGAGATTCTATGGCTACACCTTC. This encodes CASSQVGQGRFYGYTF.

The gene calls are TRBV27 and TRBJ2-7, with D uncertain. This CDR3 is 14 amino acids long. V was pared by 0 bases and J by 4 bases, with 10 bases between. CDR1 is MNHEY and CDR2 is SMNVEV in the germline V gene (reference sequence). CDR3: CASSLSIGGYEQYF. In nucleotides, the CDR3 is TGTGCCAGCAGTTTATCGATAGGCGGATACGAGCAGTACTTC.

The V call is TRBV11-2, the J call TRBJ1-1; 7 bases agree with TRBD1. J gave up 1 base and V 7 bases, and 9 bases lay outside the gene matches. CDR1 and CDR2 from the germline V gene are SGHAT and FQNNGV. CDR3 length: 15 residues. CDR3 residues: CASKGRQGANTEAFF. The CDR3 DNA is TGTGCCAGCAAGGGCCGACAGGGCGCGAACACTGAAGCTTTCTTT.

This clone is labeled large (0.1 to 1%). Other DNA variants within this sample encode the same CDR3. The V call is TRBV15, the J call TRBJ2-7; 8 nucleotides match TRBD1. Per germline, CDR1 LNHNV and CDR2 YYDKDF (reference sequence). Trimming removed 5 bases from V and 2 bases from J; junction bases left unmatched: 5. The CDR3 runs to 14 residues. The CDR3 sequence is CATSSRTGPYEQYF. For the CDR3, the DNA is TGTGCCACCAGCTCCCGGACAGGGCCCTACGAGCAGTACTTC.